This T cell receptor (beta chain) was captured in a study of T cells expressing NK-cell markers. Germline assignment: CDR1 LNHNV and CDR2 YYDKDF (reference sequence). This CDR3 contains 11 residues. On this clonotype: The antigen remains undetermined.

One entry per CDR3 protein, without DNA, is what TCRdb gives after re-calling the 5' RACE reads. In all, the sample yields over 100,000 distinct CDR3 sequences. Study-level results: The HCMV specificity of the expanded NKG2C+ T cell clones stayed unresolved.

The sample was blood T cells: a sorted CD56 or NKG2C T cell subset, CD4+ or CD8+ T cells, or bulk PBMC T cells (not recorded which). V usage is TRBV15 and J usage is TRBJ1-1. The clonotype comes from a woman between 18 and 69 years old in good health. CDR3 sequence reads: CATRGVEEAFF.